The 20 T cell receptor beta chains in this list originate from one sample, sequenced in a study of OX40 agonist ivuxolimab in advanced cancers. Libraries were prepared by immunoSEQ multiplex PCR; TCRdb keeps only in-frame clonotypes and omits some of them. Here the sample spans about 68,000 clones, approximately 90% being singletons. Sequencing was performed on CD4+ or CD8+ T cells sorted from blood, taken in a trial of the OX40 agonist ivuxolimab. The source is an adult with an advanced solid tumor such as melanoma, head and neck, liver or kidney cancer.

The chain recombines TRBV10-2 with TRBJ2-1; 11 nucleotides agree with TRBD2. V was clipped by 4 bases and J by 0 bases; unmatched bases: 2. Per the germline V gene, CDR1 is WSHSY and CDR2 is SAAADI. The CDR3 runs to 16 residues. The CDR3 spells CASSVLAGGSYNEQFF. The DNA for the CDR3 is TGCGCCAGCAGTGTTCTAGCGGGGGGCTCCTACAATGAGCAGTTCTTC.

The chain uses TRBV5-1 and TRBJ2-1; D could derive from TRBD1 or TRBD2 (5 bases each). V gave up 4 bases and J gave up 6 bases, with 11 bases separating them. CDR3 size: 13 residues. Germline V lookup: CDR1 SGHRS, CDR2 YFSETQ. CDR3 amino acids: CASSPEGINEQFF. The CDR3 coding sequence is TGCGCCAGCAGCCCCGAGGGGATCAATGAGCAGTTCTTC.

V is TRBV6-5 and J is TRBJ1-1, with TRBD1 matching 8 bases. The germline V gene encodes CDR1 MNHEY and CDR2 SVGAGI. This CDR3 comprises 15 residues. Trimming at V came to 6 bases and at J to 8 bases, leaving 14 bases not matched to a gene. The CDR3 coding sequence is TGTGCCAGCAGCTCTGGACAGGGAAGATCGTCAGAAGCTTTCTTT. Residues: CASSSGQGRSSEAFF.

The chain combines TRBV11-2 with TRBJ2-3; unclear D gene. The germline gives CDR1 SGHAT, CDR2 FQNNGV. The V gene lost 1 base and the J gene lost 2 bases, with 10 bases spanning the gap. The CDR3 is made up of 15 amino acids. In DNA, the CDR3 is TGTGCCAGCAGCTTAGTAGGGCGGCCCACAGATACGCAGTATTTT. Amino acids: CASSLVGRPTDTQYF.

This clone appeared once. The rearrangement links TRBV7-9 to TRBJ2-1; 9 bases fit TRBD1. The CDR3 is 15 amino acids. V lost 3 bases, J lost 6 bases, and 6 bases stayed unmatched. Germline loops: CDR1 SEHNR, CDR2 FQNEAQ (reference sequence). CDR3 DNA: TGTGCCAGCAGCTTTGGTGGACAGGGGTTCAATGAGCAGTTCTTC. Its protein is CASSFGGQGFNEQFF.

The gene calls are TRBV11-2 and TRBJ1-1, with TRBD1 identical over 7 bases. CDR1 and CDR2 from the germline V gene are SGHAT and FQNNGV. This CDR3 has 15 residues. The V gene end was trimmed by 0 bases and the J gene end by 5 bases; junction bases not matched to a gene: 6. CDR3 in DNA: TGTGCCAGCAGCTTAGAGACAGGGAGAACAACTGAAGCTTTCTTT. Amino acids: CASSLETGRTTEAFF.

This chain uses TRBV9 with TRBJ2-1; D ambiguous. V lost 0 bases and J lost 2, with 12 bases in between. CDR3 length equals 16 residues. Germline lookup yields CDR1 SGDLS and CDR2 YYNGEE. CDR3 in amino acids: CASSVETTVAYNEQFF. CDR3 sequence (DNA): TGTGCCAGCAGCGTAGAGACCACGGTGGCCTACAATGAGCAGTTCTTC. Based on the CDR3 plus reference TRBV9 and TRBJ2-1, the full variable domain is DSGVTQTPKHLITATGQRVTLRCSPRSGDLSVYWYQQSLDQGLQFLIQYYNGEERAKGNILERFSAQQFPDLHSELNLSSLELGDSALYFCASSVETTVAYNEQFFGPGTRLTVL.

V is TRBV15 and J is TRBJ2-7, with 7 bases aligning to TRBD1. CDR3 size: 13 residues. From germline, CDR1 is LNHNV and CDR2 YYDKDF (reference sequence). The V gene end was trimmed by 3 bases and the J gene end by 7 bases; junction bases not matched to a gene: 6. The CDR3 loop is CATSRTGPREQYF. In nucleotides, the CDR3 is TGTGCCACCAGCAGGACAGGGCCGAGGGAGCAGTACTTC.

This clone was observed a handful of times. CDR3 nucleotides: TGCGCCAGCAGTCAAGACGGGGGCCAGGCGCAGTATTTT. Its protein is CASSQDGGQAQYF. This chain joins TRBV23-1 and TRBJ2-3, with D tentatively TRBD1 or TRBD2 (6 bases each). TRBV23-1 is placed among ORFs of uncertain function. Trimming took off 2 bases at V and 10 bases at J, with 13 bases between the two ends. The CDR3 is 13 residues long.

The J gene is TRBJ2-1, the V gene TRBV27; tentatively, D is TRBD2 (6 bases). CDR1 is MNHEY, CDR2 SMNVEV, per germline (reference sequence). The CDR3 is 12 residues long. V lost 3 bases and J 9 bases, leaving 9 bases between the germline ends. This CDR3 reads CASSFLSGEQFF. The DNA of the CDR3 is TGTGCCAGCAGTTTTCTTAGCGGTGAGCAGTTCTTC.

The chain links TRBV7-8 to TRBJ2-7; 7 bases align to TRBD1. Germline CDR1 reads SGHVS; CDR2 reads FQNEAQ. CDR3 length: 14 residues. The V segment lost 2 bases and the J segment 7 bases; nucleotides outside the gene matches: 8. In nucleotides, the CDR3 is TGTGCCAGCAGCTTATATGAGGGGGCGGAGGAGCAGTACTTC. This gives the protein CASSLYEGAEEQYF. Using reference TRBV7-8 and TRBJ2-7 for the parts outside the CDR3, the full variable domain is GAGVSQSPRYKVAKRGQDVALRCDPISGHVSLFWYQQALGQGPEFLTYFQNEAQLDKSGLPSDRFFAERPEGSVSTLKIQRTQQEDSAVYLCASSLYEGAEEQYFGPGTRLTVT.

The chain has TRBV2 and TRBJ2-3, with D unclear. The germline V gene has CDR1 SNHLY and CDR2 FYNNEI. The CDR3 runs to 15 residues. V lost 4 bases and J lost 1, with 12 bases in between. CDR3: CASSAVIPRTDTQYF. The CDR3, as DNA: TGTGCCAGCAGTGCAGTGATCCCCCGCACAGATACGCAGTATTTT.

The V call is TRBV10-2, the J call TRBJ2-5, with a possible D match to TRBD2 (6 bases). The CDR3 runs 13 residues. With 5 bases removed from V and 5 bases from J, the gap between germline ends came to 12 bases. Germline assignment: CDR1 WSHSY and CDR2 SAAADI. DNA of the CDR3: TGCGCCAGCAGTAGGAGGGGAGAGGAGACCCAGTACTTC. Translated: CASSRRGEETQYF.

V usage is TRBV19 and J usage is TRBJ1-5, with D uncertain. Between the trimmed V and J ends, which lost 3 bases and 1 base, there was a span of 13 bases. Germline-derived CDR1 and CDR2 are LNHDA and SQIVND (reference sequence). The CDR3 is 16 amino acids. The CDR3 nucleotides are TGTGCCAGTAGTATTGATCTGGTTGGGAGCAATCAGCCCCAGCATTTT. This sequence encodes CASSIDLVGSNQPQHF.

The chain has TRBV29-1 and TRBJ2-3, with TRBD2 matching 8 bases. Germline CDR1 SQVTM, CDR2 ANQGSEA. J was trimmed by 4 bases and V by 4 bases; bases with no gene match: 7. The CDR3 loop spans 14 amino acids. Here the CDR3 reads CSVGIAGRSDTQYF. The CDR3 bases are TGCAGCGTTGGGATAGCGGGAAGGTCAGATACGCAGTATTTT.

V is TRBV20-1 and J is TRBJ2-1; D possibly corresponds to TRBD2 (6 bases). The germline V gene encodes CDR1 DFQATT and CDR2 SNEGSKA (reference sequence). Trimming shortened V by 8 bases and J by 2 bases, and 7 bases separated the two germline ends. The CDR3 covers 11 residues. The CDR3 bases are TGCAGTCGCGGGACCTACAATGAGCAGTTCTTC. Protein: CSRGTYNEQFF.

The chain couples TRBV9 to TRBJ2-7; D not resolved. V dropped 0 bases and J dropped 2 bases, with 9 bases sitting between them. CDR1 is SGDLS and CDR2 is YYNGEE in the germline V gene. This CDR3 has 14 residues. The CDR3 region has the DNA TGTGCCAGCAGCGTAGAAAGTGGCGCCTACGAGCAGTACTTC. It codes for CASSVESGAYEQYF.

The DNA for the CDR3 is TGCAGCGTTATAGGGACCAAGGTGAACACTGAAGCTTTCTTT. This codes for CSVIGTKVNTEAFF. The chain joins TRBV29-1 to TRBJ1-1, with D perhaps TRBD1 (5 bases). Germline values: CDR1 SQVTM, CDR2 ANQGSEA. V was pared by 5 bases and J by 0 bases, with 13 bases between. The CDR3 contains 14 residues.

The genes are TRBV6-1 and TRBJ1-6, with D possibly TRBD1 on 6 matching bases. The CDR3 totals 12 residues. From germline, CDR1 is MNHNS and CDR2 SASEGT. Trimming shortened V by 6 bases and J by 8 bases, and 8 bases separated the two germline ends. CDR3 amino acids: CASRQGDSPLHF. CDR3 bases: TGTGCCAGCAGACAGGGTGATTCACCCCTCCACTTT.

The genes are TRBV27 and TRBJ2-3, with 8 bases identical to TRBD2. Germline V gene data show CDR1 as MNHEY and CDR2 as SMNVEV (reference sequence). V shed 6 bases, J shed 2 bases, and the junction held 4 bases outside the gene matches. The CDR3 is 14 residues long. CDR3 amino acids: CASRLAGHTDTQYF. CDR3 DNA sequence: TGTGCCAGCAGGCTAGCGGGTCACACAGATACGCAGTATTTT.